The present T cell receptor beta chain was sequenced within a study of graft-versus-host responses after intestinal transplantation listed by TCRdb under 2021. Some background on the complete study: Multivisceral, liver-intestinal, or isolated intestinal transplants were received by the recipients. Anti-thymocyte globulin induction was given to all recipients, followed by maintenance tacrolimus and steroids for two to four years. Graft-versus-host and host-versus-graft alloreactive T cell clones were tracked in the graft, circulation and bone marrow after intestinal transplantation using bulk TCR-beta CDR3 sequencing. To identify alloreactive clones, pre-transplant mixed lymphocyte reaction products were sequenced and then compared with unstimulated pre-transplant donor and recipient T cells. A cohort of approximately 23 intestinal transplant recipients, including one retransplant, was enrolled, and a few patients lacking pretransplant specimens were excluded. Donor T cell macrochimerism was defined as a peak of at least 4% donor T cells among recipient peripheral blood mononuclear cells. Samples from a few later patients were sequenced in-house on an Illumina MiSeq with MiXCR processing rather than by the commercial service.

What the work shows at the level of the full study, not this receptor alone: Early after transplant, peak levels of circulating GvH clones were associated with declines in HvG clones. High GvH to HvG T cell clonal ratios were observed in the allografts of patients with donor T cell macrochimerism. GvH clones were detected in recipient bone marrow, and some appeared earlier in ileal mucosa or blood, consistent with an intestinal mucosal origin. Conclusions were limited by the relatively low number and heterogeneity of intestinal transplant patients.

Concerning this clone itself: Its target antigen remains unknown. There are no base qualities to consult, and no much larger clone falls within one base.

The sample's time point label, decoded: cells obtained before transplantation from donor or recipient. CD3+CD4+ and CD3+CD8+ populations were FACS-sorted from unstimulated pre-transplant donor and recipient cells taken from spleen or lymph nodes. Per the germline V gene (reference sequence), MNHEY is the CDR1 and SMNVEV is the CDR2. V is cut back by 5 bases and J by 1 base, with 5 bases in the junction unmatched. The CDR3 measures 16 amino acids from cysteine to phenylalanine. The CDR3 DNA has 48 bases and is translated from base 1. Library preparation was by the immunoSEQ multiplex PCR assay. For most patients, genomic DNA was isolated using the Qiagen DNeasy Blood and Tissue Kit and was shipped frozen to Adaptive Biotechnologies for TCR sequencing. For most patients, high-throughput TCR-beta CDR3 sequencing of genomic DNA was performed by Adaptive Biotechnologies. As for the original processing: Adaptive's ImmunoSEQ software supplied the TCR sequencing data for 18 patients, while MiXCR and VDJtools were used to process three other patients. CD4 versus CD8 sorting errors were corrected by removing sequences found in both subsets at a frequency ratio below 5:1. CDR3 nucleotide sequences shared between donor and recipient were removed because the origin of such sequences could not be assigned. To count as alloreactive, a clone needed at least 2-fold expansion over unstimulated cells and a minimum CFSE-low frequency of 0.002% (template counts) or 0.001% (read counts). A clone was considered mappable if detected in the sequenced pre-transplant spleen, lymph node, or MLR CFSE-low populations of the donor or recipient. Cumulative frequency of alloreactive clones was calculated as a percentage of all sequences weighted by copy number. TCRdb limited this immuneACCESS table to in-frame rearrangements with V and J called. A share of clones is missing; checked studies link under half to unresolved V genes, and the rest is unexplained. V and J calls and clone size are copied from that table; D and trimming were computed from the DNA. Recorded for this sample are 60,000 to 80,000 clones; around 90% of them occurred a single time. The ten largest clones capture roughly 1.3% of the sample.

This TCR was recovered from a human donor who received an intestinal transplant. The chain is assembled from TRBV27 and TRBJ2-7; TRBD2 agrees with 13 junctional bases. Source: unstimulated CD8+ T cells sorted from spleen or lymph node cells, taken before intestinal transplant. The CDR3 amino acid sequence is: CASSPGTSGVSYEQYF. In nucleotide form, the sequence is TGTGCCAGCAGTCCGGGGACTAGCGGGGTTTCCTACGAGCAGTACTTC.